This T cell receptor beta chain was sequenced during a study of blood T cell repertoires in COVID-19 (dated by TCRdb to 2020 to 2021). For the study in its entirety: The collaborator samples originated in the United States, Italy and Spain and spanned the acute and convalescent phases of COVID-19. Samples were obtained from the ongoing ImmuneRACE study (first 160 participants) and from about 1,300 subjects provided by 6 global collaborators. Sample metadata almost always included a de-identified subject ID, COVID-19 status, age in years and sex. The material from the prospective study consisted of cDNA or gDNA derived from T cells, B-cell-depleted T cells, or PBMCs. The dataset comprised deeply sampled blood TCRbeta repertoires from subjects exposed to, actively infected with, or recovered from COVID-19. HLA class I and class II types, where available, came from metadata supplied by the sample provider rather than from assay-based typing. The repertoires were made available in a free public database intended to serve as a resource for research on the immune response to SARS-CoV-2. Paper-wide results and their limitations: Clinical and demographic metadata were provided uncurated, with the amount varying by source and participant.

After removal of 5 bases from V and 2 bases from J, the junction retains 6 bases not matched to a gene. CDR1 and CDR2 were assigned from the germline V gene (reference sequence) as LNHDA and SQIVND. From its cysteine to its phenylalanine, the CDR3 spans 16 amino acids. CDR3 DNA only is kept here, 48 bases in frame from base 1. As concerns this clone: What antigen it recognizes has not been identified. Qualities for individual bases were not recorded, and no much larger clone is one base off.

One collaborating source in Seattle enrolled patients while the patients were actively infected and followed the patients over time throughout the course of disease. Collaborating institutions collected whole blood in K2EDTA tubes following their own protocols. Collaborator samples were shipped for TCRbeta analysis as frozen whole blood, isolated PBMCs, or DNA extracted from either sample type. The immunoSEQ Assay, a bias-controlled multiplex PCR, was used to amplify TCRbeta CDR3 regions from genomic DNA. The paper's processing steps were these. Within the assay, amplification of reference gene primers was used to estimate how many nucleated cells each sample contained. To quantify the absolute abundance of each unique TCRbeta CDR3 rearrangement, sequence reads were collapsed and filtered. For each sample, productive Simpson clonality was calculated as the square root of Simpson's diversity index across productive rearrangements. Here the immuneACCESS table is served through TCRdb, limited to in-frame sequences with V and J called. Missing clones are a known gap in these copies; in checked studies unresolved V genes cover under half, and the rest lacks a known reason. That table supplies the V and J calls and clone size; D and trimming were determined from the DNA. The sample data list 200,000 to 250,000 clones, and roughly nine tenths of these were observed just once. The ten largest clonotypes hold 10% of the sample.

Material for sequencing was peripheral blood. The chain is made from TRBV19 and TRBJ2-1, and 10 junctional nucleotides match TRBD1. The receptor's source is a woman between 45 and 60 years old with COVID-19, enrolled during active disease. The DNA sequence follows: TGTGCCAGTAGTCCCCCCGGGACAGGGGCCTACAATGAGCAGTTCTTC. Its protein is CASSPPGTGAYNEQFF.